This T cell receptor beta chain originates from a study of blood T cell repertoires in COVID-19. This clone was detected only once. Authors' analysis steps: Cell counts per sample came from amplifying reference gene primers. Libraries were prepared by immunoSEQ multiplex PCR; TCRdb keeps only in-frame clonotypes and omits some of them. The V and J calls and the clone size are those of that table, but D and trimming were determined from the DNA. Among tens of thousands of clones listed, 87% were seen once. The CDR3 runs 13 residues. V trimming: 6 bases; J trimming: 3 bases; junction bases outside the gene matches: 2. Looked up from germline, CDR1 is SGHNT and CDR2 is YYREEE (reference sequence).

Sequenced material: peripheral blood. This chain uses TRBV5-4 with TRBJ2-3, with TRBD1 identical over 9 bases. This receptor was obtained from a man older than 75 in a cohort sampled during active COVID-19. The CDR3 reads CASKDRGTDTQYF. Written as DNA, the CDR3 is TGTGCCAGCAAGGACAGGGGTACAGATACGCAGTATTTT.